This TCR beta chain came from a study of blood T cell repertoires in COVID-19. Study-level information: Sources were T cells, B-cell-depleted T cells, or PBMCs; the material itself was cDNA or gDNA.

TCRdb's copy holds only in-frame clones and misses some; the assay was immunoSEQ multiplex PCR. The data show roughly 250,000 clones, under 85% seen once. This CDR3 comprises 14 residues. The clonotype comes from a woman aged 40 to 49 with active or convalescent COVID-19. The chain combines TRBV21-1 with TRBJ2-1; TRBD2 is the table's D call and was not checked against the DNA. TRBV21-1 is noted as a pseudogene. Sequences were obtained from peripheral blood. CDR3 protein: CASSGGLAGGEQFF. CDR3 in DNA: TGTGCCAGCAGCGGAGGACTAGCGGGGGGTGAGCAGTTCTTC.